The 27 T cell receptor beta chains listed next were all sequenced from one sample in a study of T cells in Graves' hyperthyroidism and ophthalmopathy. Researchers amplified the TCR beta CDR3 regions from RNA transcripts. A first-round RT-PCR of the TCR CDR3 used the HTBI primer set. TCRdb called the multiplex PCR reads again in MiXCR, with one record for every CDR3 protein. The sample has approximately 320,000 distinct CDR3 sequences, over 15% seen once. Sequencing was carried out using blood. These receptors were taken from a man aged 25 to 40 with Graves' hyperthyroidism.

This clonotype was counted ten times or more. The chain links TRBV30 to TRBJ2-7, with D uncertain. V gave up 7 bases and J gave up 0 bases, with 16 bases separating them. Germline loops: CDR1 GTSNPN, CDR2 SVGIG (reference sequence). The CDR3 is 14 residues long. This CDR3 reads CASPVTVSSYEQYF. CDR3 DNA sequence: TGTGCCTCCCCAGTAACCGTTAGCTCCTACGAGCAGTACTTC.

The CDR3 DNA is TGTGCCAGCAGCGGATACAGCGGGAGTGACACCGGGGAGCTGTTTTTT. It is translated as CASSGYSGSDTGELFF. The chain is built from TRBV9 and TRBJ2-2; 8 nucleotides agree with TRBD2. This CDR3 contains 16 residues. Germline-derived CDR1 and CDR2 are SGDLS and YYNGEE. Losses at the gene ends were 3 bases for V and 3 bases for J; bases not matched to a gene: 7. Looking up the rest from reference TRBV9 and TRBJ2-2 gives the full variable domain: DSGVTQTPKHLITATGQRVTLRCSPRSGDLSVYWYQQSLDQGLQFLIQYYNGEERAKGNILERFSAQQFPDLHSELNLSSLELGDSALYFCASSGYSGSDTGELFFGEGSRLTVL.

The V gene is TRBV6-2 or TRBV6-3, the J gene TRBJ2-1, with a possible D match to TRBD2 (5 bases). CDR3 length equals 16 residues. V shed 2 bases and J shed 5 bases, with 16 bases lying between them. Germline loops: CDR1 MNHEY, CDR2 SVGEGT. CDR3 sequence (DNA): TGTGCCAGCAGTTACGCACTAGGTGTGAATCACAATGAGCAGTTCTTC. Its protein is CASSYALGVNHNEQFF.

This clonotype was detected many times. V and J are TRBV10-3 and TRBJ1-1; D gene uncertain. Between the trimmed V and J ends, which lost 6 bases and 8 bases, there was a span of 16 bases. The CDR3 length is 13 residues. In germline, CDR1 is ENHRY, CDR2 SYGVKD. CDR3 DNA: TGTGCCATCAGCCCGGCCCCGGGCACCGAAGCTTTCTTT. This sequence encodes CAISPAPGTEAFF.

This clonotype appeared many times. This chain connects TRBV5-1 to TRBJ2-1, with 10 bases matching TRBD2. Germline CDR1 is SGHRS and CDR2 is YFSETQ. This CDR3 has 15 amino acids. The V gene end was trimmed by 4 bases and the J gene end by 8 bases; junction bases not matched to a gene: 9. CDR3 protein: CASSLLAGVGHEQFF. The CDR3 nucleotides read TGCGCCAGCAGCCTCCTAGCGGGGGTCGGGCATGAGCAGTTCTTC.

This clonotype was observed many times. J is TRBJ1-5 and V is TRBV18; D is unclear. Trimming removed 1 base from V and 3 bases from J, with 7 bases in between. CDR1 and CDR2 (germline): KGHSH, LQKENI. The CDR3 length is 14 residues. CDR3 amino acids: CASSPQGNNQPQHF. CDR3 bases: TGTGCCAGCTCACCACAGGGAAACAATCAGCCCCAGCATTTT.

This chain links TRBV2 with TRBJ1-1; D perhaps matches TRBD1 (5 bases). This CDR3 has 14 residues. The V and J ends lost 3 bases and 6 bases respectively, with 14 bases between them. From germline, CDR1 is SNHLY and CDR2 FYNNEI. CDR3 sequence (DNA): TGTGCCAGCAGTGAGCGGACACGGATTGCTGAAGCTTTCTTT. Its protein is CASSERTRIAEAFF.

This clonotype was observed at least ten times. The chain is built from TRBV20-1 and TRBJ1-5, with D possibly being TRBD1 (5 bases). The germline V gene has CDR1 DFQATT and CDR2 SNEGSKA (reference sequence). CDR3 length equals 15 residues. Trimming took off 5 bases at V and 2 bases at J, with 16 bases between the two ends. CDR3 coding DNA: TGCAGTGCTTCACCGGGGGGGTTGGGCAATCAGCCCCAGCATTTT. It specifies CSASPGGLGNQPQHF.

The J gene is TRBJ1-5, the V gene TRBV15, with D hard to call. Germline V CDR1 and CDR2: LNHNV, YYDKDF (reference sequence). The length of the CDR3 is 13 residues. V lost 6 bases to trimming and J lost 6 bases, with 12 bases between them. CDR3 loop: CATSAQRVQPQHF. DNA of the CDR3: TGTGCCACCAGTGCCCAACGGGTTCAGCCCCAGCATTTT.

This clonotype was seen repeatedly, ten times or more. This rearrangement joins TRBV4-2 to TRBJ2-7; no definite D call. The CDR3 is 14 amino acids. V lost 4 bases to trimming and J lost 2 bases, with 12 bases between them. From germline, CDR1 is LGHNA and CDR2 YNFKEQ. In DNA form, the CDR3 reads TGTGCCAGCAGCCCCGTGGGGAATACCTACGAGCAGTACTTC. The encoded protein is CASSPVGNTYEQYF.

In this sample, this clonotype turned up a few times. V gene TRBV19 combines with J gene TRBJ2-1; 10 positions match TRBD1. The CDR3 extends over 16 amino acids. Trimming took 4 bases from V and 4 from J; bases not matched to a gene: 7. Germline CDR1 LNHDA, CDR2 SQIVND (reference sequence). The CDR3 nucleotides are TGTGCCAGTAGTACCAGACAGGGGGCTCTGTACAATGAGCAGTTCTTC. It translates to CASSTRQGALYNEQFF.

This chain links TRBV11-2 with TRBJ1-1; a possible D gene is TRBD1 (5 bases). Germline V gene data show CDR1 as SGHAT and CDR2 as FQNNGV. There are 12 residues in the CDR3. V dropped 0 bases and J dropped 8 bases, with 7 bases sitting between them. CDR3 DNA sequence: TGTGCCAGCAGCTTAGAAGGGGTAGAAGCTTTCTTT. Protein: CASSLEGVEAFF.

At least ten counts were recorded for this clonotype. V and J are TRBV2 and TRBJ2-1; 8 bases fit TRBD1. CDR3 length equals 13 residues. Germline-derived CDR1 and CDR2 are SNHLY and FYNNEI. Losses at the gene ends were 10 bases for V and 4 bases for J; bases not matched to a gene: 6. CDR3 protein: CAIPGQDYNEQFF. CDR3 nucleotide sequence: TGTGCCATCCCGGGACAGGATTACAATGAGCAGTTCTTC.

This clonotype was counted at least ten times. V is TRBV19 and J is TRBJ1-1; possible D gene TRBD1, 5 bases. The V gene lost 6 bases and the J gene lost 0 bases, with 23 bases spanning the gap. This CDR3 is built from 18 residues. CDR1 is LNHDA and CDR2 is SQIVND in the germline V gene (reference sequence). CDR3 in DNA: TGTGCCAGTAGGCCCCGGGGGGTAGGCCTATCTATGAACACTGAAGCTTTCTTT. This encodes CASRPRGVGLSMNTEAFF.

This chain joins TRBV5-1 and TRBJ2-2; TRBD2 matches at 14 bases. This CDR3 has 16 residues. J lost 4 bases, V lost 5 bases, and 4 bases had no gene match. Germline V CDR1 and CDR2: SGHRS, YFSETQ. The CDR3 DNA sequence: TGCGCCAGCAGGCCCGGGACTAGCGGGAGCACCGGGGAGCTGTTTTTT. Amino acid sequence: CASRPGTSGSTGELFF.

In this sample, this clonotype turned up many times. The chain employs TRBV5-4 and TRBJ2-5; D perhaps matches TRBD2 (6 bases). This CDR3 is built from 15 residues. Per germline, CDR1 SGHNT and CDR2 YYREEE (reference sequence). The V gene lost 3 bases and the J gene lost 1 base, with 13 bases spanning the gap. The CDR3 coding sequence is TGTGCCAGCAGCTCCATAGCGGTCTTCCAAGAGACCCAGTACTTC. This sequence encodes CASSSIAVFQETQYF.

In this sample, this clonotype turned up many times. In DNA form, the CDR3 reads TGTGCCAGCAGCCCCCGGGACAGGGGAAGCCTGAACACTGAAGCTTTCTTT. It translates to CASSPRDRGSLNTEAFF. V and J are TRBV11-2 and TRBJ1-1, with TRBD1 matching 10 bases. This CDR3 is built from 17 residues. V was pared by 5 bases and J by 0 bases, with 9 bases of the junction left unmatched. CDR1 and CDR2 from the germline V gene are SGHAT and FQNNGV.

This clonotype was detected a few times. The chain couples TRBV18 to TRBJ2-2; D might be TRBD1 or TRBD2, each matching 5 bases. V gave up 4 bases and J gave up 7 bases, with 7 bases separating them. This CDR3 comprises 12 residues. Germline-derived CDR1 and CDR2 are KGHSH and LQKENI. DNA of the CDR3: TGTGCCAGCTCACGAGGGGACGGGGAGCTGTTTTTT. Amino acid sequence: CASSRGDGELFF.

In the case of this clonotype: A much larger clone differs by one base, so this may be a read error. The chain joins TRBV30 to TRBJ2-2; D may be TRBD1 (6 bases). The CDR3 is 13 amino acids. Germline lookup yields CDR1 GTSNPN and CDR2 SVGIG (reference sequence). Trimming shortened V by 4 bases and J by 6 bases, and 12 bases separated the two germline ends. CDR3 protein: CAWTSRGPGELFF. The CDR3 bases are TGTGCCTGGACTAGCAGGGGACCCGGGGAGCTGTTTTTT.

There are many counts of this clonotype. This rearrangement joins TRBV3-1 to TRBJ2-3; 15 nucleotides match TRBD2. Germline CDR1 reads LGHDT; CDR2 reads YNNKEL (reference sequence). The CDR3 spans 18 residues. The V segment lost 3 bases and the J segment 4 bases; nucleotides outside the gene matches: 8. In DNA form, the CDR3 reads TGTGCCAGCAGCCATGGGACTAGCGGGAGGCGGTTCGCAGATACGCAGTATTTT. The encoded protein is CASSHGTSGRRFADTQYF.

CDR3 sequence (DNA): TGTGCCAGCAGCGTAGCTCCCGGGGAGACCCAGTACTTC. Translated, it gives CASSVAPGETQYF. The chain is built from TRBV9 and TRBJ2-5; D not certain. The CDR3 is made up of 13 amino acids. Trimming took 0 bases from V and 5 from J, leaving 8 bases between them. Germline loops: CDR1 SGDLS, CDR2 YYNGEE.

This clonotype was counted many times. The chain combines TRBV29-1 with TRBJ1-2; no clear D. The germline V gene has CDR1 SQVTM and CDR2 ANQGSEA. The CDR3 length is 12 residues. Trimming removed 3 bases from V and 4 bases from J, with 9 bases in between. CDR3 amino acids: CSVETTVYGYTF. The CDR3 bases are TGCAGCGTTGAGACGACCGTCTATGGCTACACCTTC.

This clonotype was counted at least ten times. The chain uses TRBV28 and TRBJ2-5, with a tentative D call TRBD1 (6 bases). The ends were cut back, 7 bases at V and 2 bases at J, with 8 bases in the middle. The germline CDR1 and CDR2 sequences are MDHEN and SYDVKM. CDR3 length: 12 residues. The CDR3 DNA reads TGTGCCAGCACGGGACAACAAGAGACCCAGTACTTC. Protein sequence: CASTGQQETQYF.

This clonotype has more than one count but fewer than ten. A read error is possible here, since a much larger clone lies one base away. The chain combines TRBV2 with TRBJ1-5; D gene unclear. Germline lookup yields CDR1 SNHLY and CDR2 FYNNEI. The CDR3 consists of 15 residues. The CDR3 bases are TGTGCCAGCAGGTTGGAACCTATAGCAAGTCAGCTCCAGCATTTT. This encodes CASRLEPIASQLQHF.

CDR3 protein: CSARDPRTGDGYTF. CDR3 nucleotide sequence: TGCAGTGCTAGAGATCCCCGGACCGGCGACGGCTACACCTTC. The chain couples TRBV20-1 to TRBJ1-2; D uncertain. CDR3 length equals 14 residues. Germline CDR1 and CDR2: DFQATT and SNEGSKA (reference sequence). V lost 0 bases to trimming and J lost 8 bases, with 16 bases between them.

This clonotype was detected only a few times. The chain is built from TRBV3-1 and TRBJ2-5; TRBD2 aligns across 8 bases. CDR1 LGHDT and CDR2 YNNKEL come from the germline V gene (reference sequence). After removal of 4 bases from V and 8 bases from J, the junction contained 12 bases not matched to a gene. There are 15 residues in the CDR3. CDR3 loop: CASSPAPGLEATQYF. The CDR3 region has the DNA TGTGCCAGCAGCCCAGCCCCGGGACTAGAAGCCACCCAGTACTTC.

This clonotype was detected only a few times. The gene calls are TRBV28 and TRBJ1-6; tentatively, D is TRBD1 (6 bases). The CDR3 spans 15 residues. Germline CDR1 reads MDHEN; CDR2 reads SYDVKM. V gave up 6 bases and J gave up 5 bases, with 14 bases separating them. DNA of the CDR3: TGTGCCAGCAGCACCGGGACACGGGATAATTCACCCCTCCACTTT. This codes for CASSTGTRDNSPLHF.